These 15 T cell receptor beta chains came from one sample sequenced in a study of beta chain features in type 1 diabetes. TCRB transcripts that were expressed got sequenced, as all of the isolated RNA had been reverse transcribed. The method was immunoSEQ multiplex PCR; TCRdb's version includes in-frame clones alone and lacks a portion of them. Of under 800,000 clones in the sample, roughly 15% are singletons; the top ten hold about 0.097%. The sample consisted of naive CD4+ T cells from blood. Receptors were obtained from a young man in good health.

This clone was seen a handful of times. V gene TRBV10-3 combines with J gene TRBJ1-4; 8 bases are a match to TRBD1. This CDR3 is 16 amino acids long. The germline CDR1 and CDR2 sequences are ENHRY and SYGVKD. V lost 3 bases and J lost 4; bases outside the gene matches: 7. The CDR3 DNA follows: TGTGCCATCAGTGATGAAGGACAGGGCCGTAATGAAAAACTGTTTTTT. Residues: CAISDEGQGRNEKLFF.

The table lists this clone with a few counts. This chain links TRBV5-1 with TRBJ2-3, with D perhaps TRBD2 (5 bases). CDR3 size: 16 residues. The ends were cut back, 1 base at V and 1 base at J, with 13 bases in the middle. The germline V gene has CDR1 SGHRS and CDR2 YFSETQ. The CDR3 is CASSLPGIQGTDTQYF. Here the CDR3 DNA reads TGCGCCAGCAGCTTGCCGGGAATCCAAGGCACAGATACGCAGTATTTT.

This clone was recorded a few times. The V and J genes are TRBV5-1 and TRBJ2-6; 12 bases line up with TRBD1. Germline V gene sequence: CDR1 SGHRS, CDR2 YFSETQ. J gave up 0 bases and V 7 bases, and 11 bases lay outside the gene matches. The length of the CDR3 is 19 residues. DNA for the CDR3: TGCGCCAGCCATAGCAGGGACAGGGGGCGCGTCTCTGGGGCCAACGTCCTGACTTTC. This encodes CASHSRDRGRVSGANVLTF.

The table lists this clone with a few counts. The chain links TRBV18 to TRBJ2-3, with D possibly TRBD1 on 6 matching bases. Trimming pared 5 bases from V and 3 bases from J, leaving 9 bases between. The CDR3 sequence is 13 residues long. Germline values: CDR1 KGHSH, CDR2 LQKENI. CDR3 protein: CASSSRGTDTQYF. The CDR3 nucleotides read TGTGCCAGCTCATCAAGGGGGACAGATACGCAGTATTTT.

This clone was recorded a few times. This rearrangement joins TRBV9 to TRBJ2-1, with 7 nucleotides matching TRBD1. This CDR3 contains 17 residues. Germline assignment: CDR1 SGDLS and CDR2 YYNGEE. Trimming at V came to 4 bases and at J to 0 bases, leaving 10 bases not matched to a gene. The DNA for the CDR3 is TGTGCCAGCAGCCAGAGGGGGCAGGGAAGCTCCTACAATGAGCAGTTCTTC. Protein sequence: CASSQRGQGSSYNEQFF.

This chain links TRBV28 with TRBJ2-5; 7 positions agree with TRBD1. Germline CDR1 is MDHEN and CDR2 is SYDVKM. J gave up 3 bases and V 2 bases, and 6 bases lay outside the gene matches. The CDR3 is 15 residues long. The CDR3 loop is CASSLPSGGKETQYF. The CDR3 bases are TGTGCCAGCAGTTTACCTTCAGGGGGAAAAGAGACCCAGTACTTC.

CDR3 amino acids: CASSLEGASNEKLFF. The CDR3 DNA reads as TGCGCCAGCAGCTTGGAGGGGGCGTCTAATGAAAAACTGTTTTTT. This rearrangement joins TRBV5-1 to TRBJ1-4; 7 positions agree with TRBD1. Germline assignment: CDR1 SGHRS and CDR2 YFSETQ. Germline trimming cut 0 bases from V and 3 bases from J; bases unmatched to any gene: 2. The CDR3 consists of 15 residues.

V usage is TRBV5-1 and J usage is TRBJ2-1; D remains ambiguous. V lost 2 bases to trimming and J lost 3 bases, with 6 bases between them. Germline assignment: CDR1 SGHRS and CDR2 YFSETQ. This CDR3 has 13 residues. CDR3 in amino acids: CASSFPFYNEQFF. CDR3 sequence (DNA): TGCGCCAGCAGCTTCCCTTTCTACAATGAGCAGTTCTTC.

This clone was recorded a few times. This chain connects TRBV10-3 to TRBJ1-2, with 10 nucleotides matching TRBD1. Germline V lookup: CDR1 ENHRY, CDR2 SYGVKD. Trimming took 6 bases from V and 7 from J; bases not matched to a gene: 8. This CDR3 comprises 14 residues. The CDR3 DNA reads TGTGCCATCAGCCGGACAGGGGGAGAAGCTGGCTACACCTTC. Translating gives CAISRTGGEAGYTF.

To note about this clone: Other DNA sequences in the sample encode the same CDR3. The chain's CDR3 is CASSLRPNTGELFF. The CDR3 DNA follows: TGTGCCAGCAGTTTACGGCCGAACACCGGGGAGCTGTTTTTT. V is TRBV27 and J is TRBJ2-2; D unresolved. CDR3 length: 14 amino acids. Trimming pared 2 bases from V and 0 bases from J, leaving 4 bases between. Germline CDR1 reads MNHEY; CDR2 reads SMNVEV (reference sequence).

This clone was seen a handful of times. This sequence joins TRBV19 and TRBJ2-1; 12 nucleotides agree with TRBD1. This CDR3 comprises 14 residues. V was clipped by 6 bases and J by 9 bases; unmatched bases: 6. Germline V gene data show CDR1 as LNHDA and CDR2 as SQIVND (reference sequence). For the CDR3, the DNA is TGTGCCAGTAGCGGGACAGGGGGCTTAGGTGAGCAGTTCTTC. Translated, it gives CASSGTGGLGEQFF.

To note about this clone: Other DNA sequences within the sample encode an identical CDR3. The CDR3 loop is CASRDSNQPQHF. CDR3 bases: TGTGCCAGTAGGGACTCCAATCAGCCCCAGCATTTT. The V call is TRBV19, the J call TRBJ1-5; no clear D gene. Germline CDR1 LNHDA, CDR2 SQIVND (reference sequence). The CDR3 totals 12 residues. With 6 bases removed from V and 3 bases from J, the gap between germline ends came to 6 bases.

This clone was seen a few times. The rearrangement joins TRBV7-2 to TRBJ2-2, with D perhaps matching TRBD2 (6 bases). CDR3 length equals 15 residues. Trimming took off 6 bases at V and 1 base at J, with 12 bases between the two ends. The germline gives CDR1 SGHTA, CDR2 FQGNSA. As DNA, the CDR3 is TGTGCCAGCAGTAGTCGGGGAGGGAACACCGGGGAGCTGTTTTTT. It translates to CASSSRGGNTGELFF.

The genes are TRBV25-1 and TRBJ1-6; 7 positions agree with TRBD1. With 1 base clipped from V and 5 bases from J, the junction kept 5 bases outside the gene matches. The CDR3 runs 16 residues. Germline V gene lookup returns CDR1 MGHDK and CDR2 SYGVNS. CDR3 residues: CASSELGQSDNSPLHF. CDR3 nucleotides: TGTGCCAGCAGTGAATTGGGACAGAGTGATAATTCACCCCTCCACTTT. The variable domain in full, with the rest retrieved from reference TRBV25-1 and TRBJ1-6, is EADIYQTPRYLVIGTGKKITLECSQTMGHDKMYWYQQDPGMELHLIHYSYGVNSTEKGDLSSESTVSRIRTEHFPLTLESARPSHTSQYLCASSELGQSDNSPLHFGNGTRLTVT.

This clone was counted only a few times. The chain has TRBV7-9 and TRBJ1-4; the match to TRBD1 covers 7 bases. CDR3 length: 17 amino acids. The V segment lost 1 base and the J segment 2 bases; nucleotides outside the gene matches: 7. The germline V gene has CDR1 SEHNR and CDR2 FQNEAQ (reference sequence). CDR3 nucleotide sequence: TGTGCCAGCAGCTTAGGTGACAGGGTGCCGACTAATGAAAAACTGTTTTTT. It translates to CASSLGDRVPTNEKLFF. Full variable domain (missing parts from reference TRBV7-9 and TRBJ1-4): DTGVSQNPRHKITKRGQNVTFRCDPISEHNRLYWYRQTLGQGPEFLTYFQNEAQLEKSRLLSDRFSAERPKGSFSTLEIQRTEQGDSAMYLCASSLGDRVPTNEKLFFGSGTQLSVL.